This TCR beta chain was identified in a study of T cell responses to AZD1222 COVID-19 vaccine. Study conclusions and caveats: Among the donors, most were white British and more were female, and clonal diversity was possibly underestimated. Nearly half of the spike-specific TCRs reportedly recognize variant regions that carry no mutations.

Sequencing used immunoSEQ multiplex PCR; TCRdb keeps in-frame clones, though not all of them. The sample yields roughly 98,000 clones, about 92% seen once. This clone was picked up one time. What it binds is not known. The CDR3 extends over 13 amino acids. Trimming left V 6 bases short and J 7 bases short, with 15 bases between. Germline V gives CDR1 MGHRA, CDR2 YSYEKL. The TCR originated in an adult in good health. The chain is built from TRBV4-1 and TRBJ2-5, with D perhaps being TRBD1 or TRBD2 (5 bases each). The material sequenced was peripheral blood, taken on day 0 of AZD1222 vaccination. CDR3 DNA sequence: TGCGCCAGCAGTTATGGGACCGGTGGGACCCAGTACTTC. Translating gives CASSYGTGGTQYF.